The sequence of this TCR beta chain was determined in a study of human T cells and chemical hapten exposure. Looking at the study overall: Reading of the patch tests, which applied 0.01% DPC to the upper back, occurred at 6 days.

Time point denoted: pre-sensitization, week 0. The sample's treatment: therapeutic diphenylcyclopropenone sensitization with weekly scalp DPC. Broader study findings: Positively correlated with patch test score were the counts of PT1 expanded TCRs.

TCRdb analysed the RACE reads with MiXCR anew, one entry per CDR3 protein. The data show 150,000 to 200,000 distinct CDR3 sequences, approximately 29% seen once. For this clonotype: The antigen is not known.

The source material was whole blood, sampled in connection with sensitization to the hapten diphenylcyclopropenone (DPC). This receptor was identified in a young woman with alopecia areata. Some clones in this sample may be carry-over from other donors' samples.

This chain's CDR3 is CASSQEAAGGNEQYF. CDR3 bases: TGCGCCAGCAGCCAAGAGGCGGCAGGGGGAAACGAGCAGTACTTC. The chain combines TRBV4-3 with TRBJ2-7, with 7 bases fitting TRBD1. CDR3 length: 15 residues. Germline values: CDR1 LGHNA, CDR2 YSLEER. After removal of 0 bases from V and 5 bases from J, the junction contained 7 bases not matched to a gene.